This entry is about one T cell receptor (beta chain). Other DNA sequences in this sample translate to the same CDR3. Germline V gene lookup returns CDR1 SNHLY and CDR2 FYNNEI. The CDR3 consists of 17 residues. The V segment lost 7 bases and the J segment 3 bases; nucleotides outside the gene matches: 7. This entry belongs to a study of control samples from healthy donors and cancer patients. Sequenced by immunoSEQ multiplex PCR; TCRdb stores in-frame clones only, minus some. Seen here are tens of thousands of clones, roughly 92% observed once, and the top ten hold approximately 1%. Sequencing input: blood. V usage is TRBV2 and J usage is TRBJ2-2, with TRBD2 matching 14 bases. This receptor was taken from a woman younger than 45 in good health. The CDR3 spells CASIGLAGGPDTGELFF. Here the CDR3 DNA reads TGTGCCAGCATTGGACTAGCGGGGGGTCCGGACACCGGGGAGCTGTTTTTT.